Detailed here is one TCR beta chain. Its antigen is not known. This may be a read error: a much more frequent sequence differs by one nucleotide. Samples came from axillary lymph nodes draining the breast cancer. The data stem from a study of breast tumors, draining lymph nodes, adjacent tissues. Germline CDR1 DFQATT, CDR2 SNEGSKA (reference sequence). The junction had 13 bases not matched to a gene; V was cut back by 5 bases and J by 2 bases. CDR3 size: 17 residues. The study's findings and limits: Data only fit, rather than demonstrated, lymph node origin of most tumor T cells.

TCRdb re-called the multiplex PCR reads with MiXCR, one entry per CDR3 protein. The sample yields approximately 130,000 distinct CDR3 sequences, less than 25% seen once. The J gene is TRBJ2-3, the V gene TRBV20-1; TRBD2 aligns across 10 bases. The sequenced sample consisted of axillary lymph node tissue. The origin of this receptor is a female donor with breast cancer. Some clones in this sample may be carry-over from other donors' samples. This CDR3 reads CSAGVAGGPLITDTQYF. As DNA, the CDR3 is TGCAGTGCTGGAGTAGCGGGAGGCCCCCTAATCACAGATACGCAGTATTTT.